This TCR beta chain appears in the sequencing data of a study of T cell clones after liver transplantation. The CDR3 totals 11 residues. Germline V CDR1 and CDR2: SQVTM, ANQGSEA. Trimming left V 5 bases short and J 5 bases short, with 9 bases between. Some clones are missing from TCRdb's copy, which holds only in-frame ones; the method was immunoSEQ multiplex PCR. The table lists 60,000 or so clones, 71% of them singletons. Sorting of unstimulated PBMCs yielded separate CD3+CD4+ and CD3+CD8+ fractions. The source is a human donor who received a liver transplant. The chain carries TRBV29-1 and TRBJ2-5; D remains unclear. This specimen consisted of CD4+ T cells from blood, obtained before liver transplant. DNA of the CDR3: TGCAGCGTTTTTTACGGGGAGACCCAGTACTTC. This codes for CSVFYGETQYF.